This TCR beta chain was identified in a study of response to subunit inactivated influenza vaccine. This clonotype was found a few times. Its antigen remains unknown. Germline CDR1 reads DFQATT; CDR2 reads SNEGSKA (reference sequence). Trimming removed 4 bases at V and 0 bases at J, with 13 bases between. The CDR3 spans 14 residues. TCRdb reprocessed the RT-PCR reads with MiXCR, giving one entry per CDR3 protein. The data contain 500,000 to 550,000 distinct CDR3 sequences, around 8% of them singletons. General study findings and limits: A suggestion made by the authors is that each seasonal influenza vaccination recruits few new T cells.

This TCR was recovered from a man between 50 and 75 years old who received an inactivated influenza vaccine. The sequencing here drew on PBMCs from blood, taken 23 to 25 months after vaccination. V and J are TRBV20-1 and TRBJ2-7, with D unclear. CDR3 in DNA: TGCAGTGCTAACCCGTGGCAGGCCTCCTACGAGCAGTACTTC. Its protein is CSANPWQASYEQYF.